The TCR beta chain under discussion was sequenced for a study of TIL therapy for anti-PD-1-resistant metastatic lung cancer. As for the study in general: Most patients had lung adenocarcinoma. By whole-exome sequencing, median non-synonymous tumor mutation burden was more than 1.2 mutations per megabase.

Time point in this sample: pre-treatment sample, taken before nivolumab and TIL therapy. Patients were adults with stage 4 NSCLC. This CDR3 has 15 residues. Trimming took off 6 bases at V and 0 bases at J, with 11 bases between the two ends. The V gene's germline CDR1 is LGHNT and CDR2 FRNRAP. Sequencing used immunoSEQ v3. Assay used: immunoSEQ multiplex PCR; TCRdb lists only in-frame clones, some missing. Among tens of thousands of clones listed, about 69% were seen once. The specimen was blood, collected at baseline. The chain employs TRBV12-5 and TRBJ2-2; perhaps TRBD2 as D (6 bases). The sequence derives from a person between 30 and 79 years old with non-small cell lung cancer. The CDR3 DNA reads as TGTGCTAGTGGGGTGGACTATTCGAACACCGGGGAGCTGTTTTTT. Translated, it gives CASGVDYSNTGELFF.